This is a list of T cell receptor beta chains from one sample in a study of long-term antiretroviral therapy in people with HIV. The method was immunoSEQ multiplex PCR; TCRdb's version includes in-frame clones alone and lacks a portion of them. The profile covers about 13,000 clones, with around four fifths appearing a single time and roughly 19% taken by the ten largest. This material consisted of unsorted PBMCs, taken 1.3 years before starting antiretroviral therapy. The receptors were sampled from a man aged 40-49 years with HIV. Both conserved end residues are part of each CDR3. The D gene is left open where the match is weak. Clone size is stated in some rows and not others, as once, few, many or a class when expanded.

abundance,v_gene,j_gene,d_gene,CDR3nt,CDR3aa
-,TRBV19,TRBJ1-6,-,TGTGCCAGCCGGAGAGGTGAGGGTAATTCACCCCTCCACTTT,CASRRGEGNSPLHF
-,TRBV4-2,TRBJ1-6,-,TGTGCCAGCAGCCAAGGGCAGCGCTCAGCGGACCCCCGGAGGAATTCACCCCTCCACTTT,CASSQGQRSADPRRNSPLHF
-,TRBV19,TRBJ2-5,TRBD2,TGTGCCAGTAGCTCTAGCGGGGGGGCCTGGGAGACCCAGTACTTC,CASSSSGGAWETQYF
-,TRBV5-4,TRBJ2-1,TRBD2,TGTGCCAGCAGCTTGGCCGGGCTAGCGGACCTCGGCAATGAGCAGTTCTTC,CASSLAGLADLGNEQFF
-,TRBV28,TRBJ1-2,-,TGTGCCAGCAGTGCAAGTAACTATGGCTACACCTTC,CASSASNYGYTF
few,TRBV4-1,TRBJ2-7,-,TGCGCCAGCAGCCAAGATCAAAAGGGGTCCTACGAGCAGTACTTC,CASSQDQKGSYEQYF
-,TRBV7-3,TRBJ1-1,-,TGTGCCAGCAGCTCCGGTATGAACACTGAAGCTTTCTTT,CASSSGMNTEAFF
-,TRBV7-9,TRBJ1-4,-,TGTGCCAGCAGCCCTCCAACAGGGCGATTTAATGAAAAACTGTTTTTT,CASSPPTGRFNEKLFF
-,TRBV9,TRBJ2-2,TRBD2,TGTGCCAGCAGCCCTGGGACTAGCGGAGCCGGGGAGCTGTTTTTT,CASSPGTSGAGELFF
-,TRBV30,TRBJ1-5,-,TGTGCCTGGAGTACTGGATATAGCAATCAGCCCCAGCATTTT,CAWSTGYSNQPQHF
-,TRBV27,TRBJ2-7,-,TGTGCCAGCAGGGGAAGGGCCTACGAGCAGTACTTC,CASRGRAYEQYF
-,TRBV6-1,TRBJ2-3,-,TGTGCCAGCAGTGATTTGGGGAGAGGGGATACGCAGTATTTT,CASSDLGRGDTQYF
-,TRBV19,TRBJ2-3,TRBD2,TGTGCCAGTAGTCCGGCCGGGACTAGGACAAGCACAGATACGCAGTATTTT,CASSPAGTRTSTDTQYF
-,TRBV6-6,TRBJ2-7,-,TGTGCCAGCAGTTACCAAGGGGCCCCCTACGAGCAGTACTTC,CASSYQGAPYEQYF
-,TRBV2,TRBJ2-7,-,TGTGCCAGCAGACCCGGCGGGACAGTCCCCTACGAGCAGTACTTC,CASRPGGTVPYEQYF
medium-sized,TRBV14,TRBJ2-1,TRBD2,TGTGCCAGCAGCCAAGATCGGGGACTAGCGGGGAGGAATGAGCAGTTCTTC,CASSQDRGLAGRNEQFF